This T cell receptor (beta chain) is drawn from a study of shared clonotypes between healthy human individuals. The CDR3 consists of 12 residues. In germline, CDR1 is MGHRA, CDR2 YSYEKL. The V end was cut by 0 bases, the J end by 9 bases, with 6 bases between. Naive CD8 cells comprised CD45RO-negative, CCR7-positively selected cells, excluding terminally differentiated effector memory CD45RA+ cells. Profiled with immunoSEQ multiplex PCR; TCRdb holds only in-frame clones, not every one. The data show more than 550,000 clones, about 90% seen once. The genes are TRBV4-1 and TRBJ2-1; D is undetermined. Material: naive CD8+ T cells sorted from blood. The sequence came from a man aged 30-40 years in good health. For the CDR3, the DNA is TGCGCCAGCAGCCAAGATGCAGGTGAGCAGTTCTTC. Translated: CASSQDAGEQFF.